The T cell receptor beta chain under discussion was sequenced for a study of blood T cell repertoires in COVID-19. The CDR3 sequence is 13 residues long. Trimming left V 3 bases short and J 4 bases short, with 10 bases between. Germline CDR1 and CDR2: SGHKS and YYEKEE (reference sequence). This study enrolled people aged about 18 to 95 from about two dozen US geographic areas. Original methodology: Scientists estimated how many nucleated cells there were by amplifying reference gene primers. Data came from immunoSEQ multiplex PCR; TCRdb stores just in-frame clones and leaves some out. V, J and clone size derive from that table, while D and trimming were established from the DNA sequence. The table shows roughly 180,000 clones, with approximately 80% occurring only once.

The source material was PBMCs or T cells enriched from blood (not recorded which). This clonotype was obtained from a man between 35 and 55 years old who had recovered from COVID-19. The rearrangement joins TRBV5-5 to TRBJ1-1; D remains ambiguous. The CDR3 DNA follows: TGTGCCAGCAGCTCCGGTTTCGGCACTGAAGCTTTCTTT. Protein sequence: CASSSGFGTEAFF.